The 7 T cell receptor beta chains presented below share a single source sample, sequenced in a study of OX40 agonist ivuxolimab in advanced cancers. Generated by immunoSEQ multiplex PCR, the TCRdb table keeps only in-frame clones and is missing some. The data hold about 67,000 clones, with roughly 81% observed a single time. Sequencing used CD4+ or CD8+ T cells sorted from blood, obtained in a trial of the OX40 agonist ivuxolimab. The origin of the receptors is an adult with an advanced solid tumor such as melanoma, head and neck, liver or kidney cancer.

V usage is TRBV13 and J usage is TRBJ2-7; 8 bases fit TRBD2. The CDR3 loop spans 14 amino acids. The J segment lost 1 base and the V segment lost 3 bases, leaving 2 bases of the junction unmatched. Germline V gene lookup returns CDR1 PRHDT and CDR2 FYEKMQ (reference sequence). DNA for the CDR3: TGTGCCAGCAGCTTTACTAGCGGTTCCTACGAGCAGTACTTC. The encoded protein is CASSFTSGSYEQYF. Drawing the rest from reference TRBV13 and TRBJ2-7, the complete variable domain is AAGVIQSPRHLIKEKRETATLKCYPIPRHDTVYWYQQGPGQDPQFLISFYEKMQSDKGSIPDRFSAQQFSDYHSELNMSSLELGDSALYFCASSFTSGSYEQYFGPGTRLTVT.

This clone was found a few times. The J gene is TRBJ1-5, the V gene TRBV4-1; no reliable D call. Trimming cost V 0 bases and J 4 bases, with 13 bases left between them. The CDR3 length is 16 residues. The V gene's germline CDR1 is MGHRA and CDR2 YSYEKL. In DNA form, the CDR3 reads TGCGCCAGCAGCCAAGAGGCGGGGTCGGCTAATCAGCCCCAGCATTTT. Amino acids: CASSQEAGSANQPQHF.

This chain joins TRBV4-1 and TRBJ2-5, with D unresolved. CDR3 length: 16 amino acids. CDR1 MGHRA and CDR2 YSYEKL come from the germline V gene. V lost 0 bases, J lost 4 bases, and 15 bases lay in between. CDR3 DNA: TGCGCCAGCAGCCAAGATAACGGACCGACGGGAGAGACCCAGTACTTC. This sequence encodes CASSQDNGPTGETQYF.

The J gene is TRBJ1-4, the V gene TRBV29-1; D is ambiguous. Looked up from germline, CDR1 is SQVTM and CDR2 is ANQGSEA. V dropped 4 bases and J dropped 6 bases, with 12 bases sitting between them. The CDR3 contains 13 residues. The CDR3 protein is CSVARWQDEKLFF. The CDR3 DNA is TGCAGCGTTGCGCGGTGGCAGGATGAAAAACTGTTTTTT.

The genes are TRBV4-3 and TRBJ2-7; D may correspond to TRBD1 or TRBD2 (5 bases each). CDR3 length equals 16 residues. Germline CDR1 reads LGHNA; CDR2 reads YSLEER. The V gene lost 2 bases and the J gene lost 3 bases, with 17 bases spanning the gap. The DNA for the CDR3 is TGCGCCAGCAGCCAACCACGGGACCAAGGGAACTACGAGCAGTACTTC. This gives the protein CASSQPRDQGNYEQYF.

The chain recombines TRBV28 with TRBJ1-5; the D gene is possibly TRBD1 (5 bases). Germline V gene sequence: CDR1 MDHEN, CDR2 SYDVKM. Trimming removed 5 bases at V and 1 base at J, with 12 bases between. This CDR3 has 15 amino acids. This chain's CDR3 is CASSRTTGSNQPQHF. The CDR3 nucleotides are TGTGCCAGCAGTCGGACTACAGGCAGCAATCAGCCCCAGCATTTT.

V is TRBV2 and J is TRBJ2-5; D might be TRBD2 (5 bases). Germline CDR1 reads SNHLY; CDR2 reads FYNNEI. Trimming removed 5 bases from V and 5 bases from J, with 12 bases in between. The CDR3 is 13 amino acids. The CDR3 protein is CASSFPGSETQYF. The DNA of the CDR3 is TGTGCCAGCAGTTTCCCGGGGTCGGAGACCCAGTACTTC.